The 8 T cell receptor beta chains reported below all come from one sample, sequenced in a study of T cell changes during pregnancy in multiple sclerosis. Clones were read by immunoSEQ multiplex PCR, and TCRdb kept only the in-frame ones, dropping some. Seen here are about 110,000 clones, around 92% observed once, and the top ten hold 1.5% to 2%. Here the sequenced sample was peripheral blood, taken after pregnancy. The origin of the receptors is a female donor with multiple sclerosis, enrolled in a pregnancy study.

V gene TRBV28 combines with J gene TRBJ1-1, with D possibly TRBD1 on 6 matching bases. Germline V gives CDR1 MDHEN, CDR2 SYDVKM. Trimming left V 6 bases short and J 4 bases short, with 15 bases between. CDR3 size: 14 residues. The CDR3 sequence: CASSTTNRATEAFF. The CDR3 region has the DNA TGTGCCAGCAGCACAACGAACAGGGCCACTGAAGCTTTCTTT. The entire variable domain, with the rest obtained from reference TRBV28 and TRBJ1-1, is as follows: DVKVTQSSRYLVKRTGEKVFLECVQDMDHENMFWYRQDPGLGLRLIYFSYDVKMKEKGDIPEGYSVSREKKERFSLILESASTNQTSMYLCASSTTNRATEAFFGQGTRLTVV.

The CDR3 DNA follows: TGTGCCAGCAGCCACCGGAGTGATTCCCAGTACTTC. Translation: CASSHRSDSQYF. V and J are TRBV13 and TRBJ2-5; no definite D call. Between the trimmed V and J ends, which lost 5 bases and 9 bases, there was a span of 13 bases. CDR3 length: 12 residues. Per the germline V gene, CDR1 is PRHDT and CDR2 is FYEKMQ (reference sequence). The whole variable domain, filled in from reference TRBV13 and TRBJ2-5, reads AAGVIQSPRHLIKEKRETATLKCYPIPRHDTVYWYQQGPGQDPQFLISFYEKMQSDKGSIPDRFSAQQFSDYHSELNMSSLELGDSALYFCASSHRSDSQYFGPGTRLLVL.

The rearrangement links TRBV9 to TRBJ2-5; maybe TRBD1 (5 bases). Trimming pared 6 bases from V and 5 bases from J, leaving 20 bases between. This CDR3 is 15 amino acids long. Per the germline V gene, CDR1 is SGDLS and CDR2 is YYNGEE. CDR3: CASTLESDSWETQYF. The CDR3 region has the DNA TGTGCCAGCACCCTGGAATCAGACAGTTGGGAGACCCAGTACTTC.

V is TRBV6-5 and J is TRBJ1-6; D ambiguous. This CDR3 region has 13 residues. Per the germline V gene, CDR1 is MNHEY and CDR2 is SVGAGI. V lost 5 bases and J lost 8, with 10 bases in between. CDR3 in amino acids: CASSEERYSPLHF. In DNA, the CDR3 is TGTGCCAGCAGTGAAGAGCGTTATTCACCCCTCCACTTT.

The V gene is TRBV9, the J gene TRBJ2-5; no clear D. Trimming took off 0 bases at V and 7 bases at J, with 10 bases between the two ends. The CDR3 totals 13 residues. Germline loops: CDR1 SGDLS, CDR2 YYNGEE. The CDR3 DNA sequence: TGTGCCAGCAGCGTAGGAGAGAAACGGACCCAGTACTTC. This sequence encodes CASSVGEKRTQYF.

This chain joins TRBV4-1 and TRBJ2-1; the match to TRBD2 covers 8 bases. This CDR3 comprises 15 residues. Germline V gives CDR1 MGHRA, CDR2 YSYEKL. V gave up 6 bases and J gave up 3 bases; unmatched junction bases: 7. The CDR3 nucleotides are TGCGCCAGCAGTCCGACGACTAGCGACTACAATGAGCAGTTCTTC. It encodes CASSPTTSDYNEQFF.

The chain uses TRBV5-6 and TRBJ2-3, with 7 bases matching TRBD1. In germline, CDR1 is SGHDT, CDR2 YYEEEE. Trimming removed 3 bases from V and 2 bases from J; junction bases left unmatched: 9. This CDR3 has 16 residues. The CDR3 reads CASSSSRGGITDTQYF. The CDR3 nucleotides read TGTGCCAGCAGCTCCTCCAGAGGGGGCATCACAGATACGCAGTATTTT.

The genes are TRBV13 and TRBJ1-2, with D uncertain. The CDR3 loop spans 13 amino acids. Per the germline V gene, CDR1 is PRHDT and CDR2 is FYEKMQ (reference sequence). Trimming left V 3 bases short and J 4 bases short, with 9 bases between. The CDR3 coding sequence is TGTGCCAGCAGCTTCGAGGGCCGCTATGGCTACACCTTC. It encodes CASSFEGRYGYTF.